This TCR beta chain was observed in a study of shared clonotypes between healthy human individuals. Turning to the study itself: The study used three CD4 naive, three CD4 memory, two CD8 naive and one CD8 memory plate per donor.

Authors' data handling: From ImmunoSEQ came sequences covering only the junction and carrying no quality scores, so filtering differed. The repertoire was sequenced with immunoSEQ multiplex PCR; TCRdb's copy has only in-frame clones and lacks some. V, J and clone size were drawn from that table, and D and trimming were deduced from the DNA. The sample records 2 million to 2.5 million clones, roughly 93% being singletons. This clone has more than one count but fewer than ten. This same CDR3 is encoded by further DNA sequences in the sample. This TCR derives from a man aged 18-30 years in good health. Some clones in this sample may be carry-over from other donors' samples. The material sequenced was naive CD4+ T cells from PBMCs. The subset: CD45RA+ positively selected.

CDR3 DNA: TGCGCCAGCAGCTTGGGGACATCTGGAAACACCATATATTTT. Amino acid sequence: CASSLGTSGNTIYF. The chain combines TRBV5-1 with TRBJ1-3, with TRBD1 as a possible D gene (5 bases). With 0 bases removed from V and 1 base from J, the gap between germline ends came to 5 bases. The CDR3 has 14 residues. The germline V gene has CDR1 SGHRS and CDR2 YFSETQ.